These T cell receptor beta chains were read from a single sample in a study of T cells after posttransplantation cyclophosphamide. The assay was immunoSEQ multiplex PCR, and TCRdb's table has in-frame clones only and misses some. The sample contains some 43,000 clones, none of them singletons. The sample consisted of PBMCs. The receptor set was obtained from a man aged 40-50 years in good health, CMV-negative, and a related stem cell transplant donor. The CDR3 runs from the conserved cysteine through the conserved F or W. Fields, in order: J gene, CDR3 length, clone size, V gene, D gene, CDR3 DNA, CDR3 protein. D genes are given only for firm matches. Size values are once, few and many counts, or a class for expanded clones, and some rows have none.

TRBJ1-1	13	many	TRBV27	-	TGTGCCAGCAGTTTTACGGGGGGCACTGAAGCTTTCTTT	CASSFTGGTEAFF
TRBJ2-3	21	-	TRBV9	TRBD2	TGTGCCAGCAGCGCACAACCGGGACTAGCGGGAGGGTCGGGAGGCACAGATACGCAGTATTTT	CASSAQPGLAGGSGGTDTQYF
TRBJ2-7	13	many	TRBV9	TRBD2	TGTGCCAGCAGCCCAAGCGGGGATTACGAGCAGTACTTC	CASSPSGDYEQYF
TRBJ2-1	12	many	TRBV9	TRBD2	TGTGCCAGCAGCTGGGAGGGGAGTGAGCAGTTCTTC	CASSWEGSEQFF
TRBJ2-2	12	many	TRBV13	-	TGTGCCAGCCGTGAGAGCGCCGGGGAGCTGTTTTTT	CASRESAGELFF
TRBJ1-1	14	many	TRBV5-1	-	TGCGCCAGCAGCTTGGAAAATAGGGGGACTGAAGCTTTCTTT	CASSLENRGTEAFF
TRBJ2-5	14	many	TRBV28	TRBD1	TGTGCCAGCAGTCCGGACAGGGAACAAGAGACCCAGTACTTC	CASSPDREQETQYF
TRBJ2-1	12	few	TRBV7-2	-	TGTGCCAGCAGGACCGCCGTACTAGAGCAGTTCTTC	CASRTAVLEQFF
TRBJ2-6	17	many	TRBV6-1	-	TGTGCCAGCAGTGAATGGACGGCAGGGTCTGGGGCCAACGTCCTGACTTTC	CASSEWTAGSGANVLTF
TRBJ1-3	11	many	TRBV20-1	-	TGCAGTGCTAGAGATATGAACACCATATATTTT	CSARDMNTIYF
TRBJ2-3	14	many	TRBV5-4	-	TGTGCCAGCAGCTTGGTGCAGTACACAGATACGCAGTATTTT	CASSLVQYTDTQYF
TRBJ2-3	15	many	TRBV2	-	TGTGCCAGCAGTCCGGGCCGAGGAGGCCAGGATACGCAGTATTTT	CASSPGRGGQDTQYF
TRBJ2-7	13	many	TRBV10-1	-	TGCGCCAGCAGTGTGAGCCCGTCCTACGAGCAGTACTTC	CASSVSPSYEQYF
TRBJ2-1	13	many	TRBV18	TRBD1	TGTGCCAGCTCTCGTGACAGGGGCAATGAGCAGTTCTTC	CASSRDRGNEQFF
TRBJ1-1	14	many	TRBV2	TRBD1	TGTGCCAGCAGTGGGGGACAGTCCCATCCTCCGGCTTTCTTT	CASSGGQSHPPAFF
TRBJ2-2	18	many	TRBV7-8	TRBD2	TGTGCCAGCAGCTTAGCCCCCCTACTAGCGGTGAGATCCGGGGAGCTGTTTTTT	CASSLAPLLAVRSGELFF
TRBJ1-6	14	-	TRBV7-3	TRBD1	TGTGCCAGCAGCGCTGTGACAGGGATTTCACCCCTCCACTTT	CASSAVTGISPLHF
TRBJ1-5	14	few	TRBV6-6	TRBD1	TGTGCCAGCAGTCTTAGACAGGGCGATCAGCCCCAGCATTTT	CASSLRQGDQPQHF
TRBJ2-7	11	many	TRBV20-1	-	TGCAGTGCTAGAGGAGCCTACGAGCAGTACTTC	CSARGAYEQYF
TRBJ1-3	12	many	TRBV14	-	TGTGCCAGCAGTATCTCTGGAAACACCATATATTTT	CASSISGNTIYF
TRBJ2-1	13	many	TRBV6-5	-	TGTGCCAGCAGCTTCCGTTCCTACAATGAGCAGTTCTTC	CASSFRSYNEQFF
TRBJ1-5	14	many	TRBV28	-	TGTGCCAGCAGTTTTCAGGGCCTCAATCAGCCCCAGCATTTT	CASSFQGLNQPQHF
TRBJ2-7	14	many	TRBV7-9	TRBD1	TGTGCCAGCAGCCTCGGACAGGGGACCAGCGAGCAGTACTTC	CASSLGQGTSEQYF
TRBJ2-7	13	many	TRBV6-6	-	TGTGCCAGCAGTTACTCGAACAGGGCCGAGCAGTACTTC	CASSYSNRAEQYF
TRBJ1-2	17	-	TRBV25-1	TRBD1	TGTGCCAGCTCACCTAGGCTGGGGACAGGGGAAAACTATGGCTACACCTTC	CASSPRLGTGENYGYTF
TRBJ2-1	16	many	TRBV18	TRBD2	TGTGCCAGCTCACCCCCTAGCGGGATCTCCTACAATGAGCAGTTCTTC	CASSPPSGISYNEQFF
TRBJ1-2	14	many	TRBV10-3	TRBD1	TGTGCCATCAGTGAAAATACAGGGGGCTATGGCTACACCTTC	CAISENTGGYGYTF
TRBJ2-3	17	-	TRBV28	TRBD2	TGTGCCAGCAGTTCCCTTGTAGCGGGAGGTGGCACAGATACGCAGTATTTT	CASSSLVAGGGTDTQYF
TRBJ1-2	13	many	TRBV15	TRBD1	TGTGCCACCAGCAGCGAGACAGGGAGAGGCTACACCTTC	CATSSETGRGYTF
TRBJ2-7	12	many	TRBV29-1	-	TGCAGCGTTGCGGAGTCATCCTACGAGCAGTACTTC	CSVAESSYEQYF
TRBJ2-5	13	many	TRBV11-3	-	TGTGCCAGCAGCCAGGGAGGTGGCGAGACCCAGTACTTC	CASSQGGGETQYF
TRBJ2-7	15	many	TRBV18	-	TGTGCCAGCTCACCCGGAGGAGGGGTCTCCTACGAGCAGTACTTC	CASSPGGGVSYEQYF
TRBJ2-3	14	many	TRBV30	-	TGTGCCTGGAGTTCGGGGAGCTCCACAGATACGCAGTATTTT	CAWSSGSSTDTQYF
TRBJ2-1	15	many	TRBV9	TRBD2	TGTGCCAGCAGCGTAGAGGTGGGTAGCGGGATGATCCAGTTCTTC	CASSVEVGSGMIQFF
TRBJ2-1	15	many	TRBV10-3	-	TGTGCCACCCAAAATCCCGCGGGGATCTACAATGAGCAGTTCTTC	CATQNPAGIYNEQFF
TRBJ2-3	16	many	TRBV19	-	TGTGCCAGTAGTGTGATGGGACTCTCCCCCACAGATACGCAGTATTTT	CASSVMGLSPTDTQYF
TRBJ2-1	13	many	TRBV5-6	-	TGTGCCAGCAGCTTAACAGGGTTAAATGAGCAGTTCTTC	CASSLTGLNEQFF
TRBJ1-2	14	many	TRBV2	TRBD1	TGTGCCAGCAGTGAAACGACAGGGTCTCCTGGCTACACCTTC	CASSETTGSPGYTF
TRBJ2-7	15	many	TRBV27	TRBD2	TGTGCCAGCAGTTCACTAGCGGCGACCTCCTACGAGCAGTACTTC	CASSSLAATSYEQYF
TRBJ2-7	15	many	TRBV27	TRBD1	TGTGCCAGCAGCCGTACAGGGGGCGGGACGTACGAGCAGTACTTC	CASSRTGGGTYEQYF
TRBJ1-1	14	many	TRBV2	-	TGTGCCAGCAGCATGGGGACGCGGGGCACTGAAGCTTTCTTT	CASSMGTRGTEAFF
TRBJ1-4	15	-	TRBV6-6	-	TGTGCCAGCAGTTACCAGGGCACGACTAATGAAAAACTGTTTTTT	CASSYQGTTNEKLFF
TRBJ2-1	14	many	TRBV5-1	-	TGCGCCAGCAGCTTGGAAGGCAGGGGCGATGAGCAGTTCTTC	CASSLEGRGDEQFF
TRBJ1-1	15	many	TRBV6-1	TRBD1	TGTGCCAGCAGTCCCCGGGTACAGGGGAAGACTGAAGCTTTCTTT	CASSPRVQGKTEAFF
TRBJ2-7	15	many	TRBV11-1	-	TGTGCCAGCAGCCCAACCGACCAGGCAAGATACGAGCAGTACTTC	CASSPTDQARYEQYF
TRBJ2-7	14	many	TRBV11-1	TRBD1	TGTGCCAGCAGCTTAGTCGGGACAGTAGGCGAGCAGTACTTC	CASSLVGTVGEQYF
TRBJ1-1	13	many	TRBV29-1	-	TGCAGCGTACGGCTGGCAGGCGAGGGTGAAGCTTTCTTT	CSVRLAGEGEAFF
TRBJ1-4	14	many	TRBV15	-	TGTGCCACCAGCAAAGGCGGGACCGGGGAAAAACTGTTTTTT	CATSKGGTGEKLFF
TRBJ2-1	23	many	TRBV30	-	TGTGCCTGGAGTGGCCCCGGTTGGCAGGCGGGAAGGTCGGGATCTACCTCCTACAATGAGCAGTTCTTC	CAWSGPGWQAGRSGSTSYNEQFF
TRBJ2-1	15	many	TRBV28	-	TGTGCCAGCAGCCCCAGTGTTTATTCCTACAATGAGCAGTTCTTC	CASSPSVYSYNEQFF
TRBJ2-3	13	many	TRBV27	-	TGTGCCAGCAGTTCCCGCGGGATTAATACGCAGTATTTT	CASSSRGINTQYF
TRBJ2-4	14	many	TRBV27	-	TGTGCCAGCAGACCAGCGGGAGCCAAAAACATTCAGTACTTC	CASRPAGAKNIQYF
TRBJ2-1	15	many	TRBV14	TRBD2	TGTGCCAGCAGCCAATGGCTAGCGGGCAGCAATGAGCAGTTCTTC	CASSQWLAGSNEQFF
TRBJ2-3	17	-	TRBV18	-	TGTGCCAGCTCACCATACACGGCGGACACGATAGGAGATACGCAGTATTTT	CASSPYTADTIGDTQYF
TRBJ2-5	15	many	TRBV7-9	-	TGTGCCAGCAGCGAGGGACTCTCGTACGAAGAGACCCAGTACTTC	CASSEGLSYEETQYF
TRBJ2-1	16	many	TRBV18	TRBD1	TGTGCCAGCTCACCGAGGACAGGGGGCGATATCAATGAGCAGTTCTTC	CASSPRTGGDINEQFF
TRBJ2-5	13	many	TRBV4-1	-	TGCGCCAGCAGCCAAGATAACTGGGCGTCATCATACTTC	CASSQDNWASSYF